These T cell receptor beta chains were read from a single sample in a study of human T cells and chemical hapten exposure. Via MiXCR, TCRdb re-called the RACE reads, giving one row per CDR3 protein. The table lists 350,000 to 450,000 distinct CDR3 sequences, 4.5% to 6% of them singletons. The material was whole blood, obtained in connection with sensitization to the hapten diphenylcyclopropenone (DPC). The receptors shown here come from a woman between 45 and 65 years old with alopecia areata. Some clones in this sample may be carry-over from other donors' samples. Both conserved end residues are part of each CDR3. Each record gives: J gene, clone size, V gene, D gene, CDR3 protein, CDR3 DNA. A D gene is named only where the DNA matches it firmly. Size values are once, few and many counts, or a class for expanded clones, and some rows have none.

TRBJ1-2 | few | TRBV29-1 | - | CSVEAGAGSGANYGYTF | TGCAGCGTTGAAGCCGGGGCAGGGAGTGGAGCTAACTATGGCTACACCTTC
TRBJ2-7 | many | TRBV10-3 | - | CAISETGAGGSYEQYF | TGTGCCATCAGTGAAACAGGAGCCGGAGGGTCCTACGAGCAGTACTTC
TRBJ2-3 | - | TRBV21-1 | - | CASSPLAGITDTQYF | TGTGCCAGCAGCCCACTAGCGGGGATCACAGATACGCAGTATTTT
TRBJ2-1 | - | TRBV6-5 | - | CASSPYWLSGNEQFF | TGTGCCAGCAGCCCTTATTGGTTGTCGGGGAATGAGCAGTTCTTC
TRBJ2-1 | many | TRBV5-6 | TRBD1 | CASSTGQGYEQFF | TGTGCCAGCAGCACCGGACAGGGGTATGAGCAGTTCTTC
TRBJ1-5 | many | TRBV27 | - | CASSLQGFNQPQHF | TGTGCCAGCAGTTTACAAGGGTTCAATCAGCCCCAGCATTTT
TRBJ2-7 | many | TRBV7-9 | TRBD2 | CASSLAGGSSYEQYF | TGTGCCAGCTCCCTAGCGGGGGGGAGCTCCTACGAGCAGTACTTC
TRBJ2-7 | many | TRBV9 | - | CASSRGHQGEQYF | TGTGCCAGCAGCCGAGGACATCAGGGAGAGCAGTACTTC
TRBJ2-7 | many | TRBV5-1 | - | CASSNVGDEQYF | TGCGCCAGCAGTAATGTCGGGGACGAGCAGTACTTC
TRBJ2-2 | few | TRBV7-8 | TRBD2 | CASSQRVAGVNTGELFF | TGTGCCAGCAGCCAGAGGGTAGCGGGGGTGAACACCGGGGAGCTGTTTTTT
TRBJ2-1 | - | TRBV29-1 | TRBD2 | CSVERAGERSYNEQFF | TGCAGCGTTGAGAGGGCGGGAGAACGCTCCTACAATGAGCAGTTCTTC
TRBJ2-3 | many | TRBV6-1 | - | CASRVRAGYTDTQYF | TGTGCCAGCAGGGTCCGTGCAGGCTACACAGATACGCAGTATTTT
TRBJ2-5 | few | TRBV7-3 | - | CASSQDRAGKTQYF | TGTGCCAGCAGCCAGGACCGGGCCGGAAAGACCCAGTACTTC
TRBJ2-1 | many | TRBV9 | - | CASSVGDSRSYNEQFF | TGTGCCAGCAGCGTAGGGGACTCGCGCTCCTACAATGAGCAGTTCTTC
TRBJ2-1 | many | TRBV5-1 | - | CASREAGFDEQFF | TGCGCCAGCAGGGAAGCGGGCTTCGATGAGCAGTTCTTC
TRBJ2-7 | many | TRBV3-1 | - | CASSGGVSLYF | TGTGCCAGCAGTGGAGGGGTTTCTCTATACTTC
TRBJ2-2 | - | TRBV3-1 | TRBD2 | CASRTSGRNTGELFF | TGTGCCAGCAGGACTAGCGGGAGGAACACCGGGGAGCTGTTTTTT
TRBJ2-5 | few | TRBV4-2 | - | CASSPDLGRETQYF | TGTGCCAGCAGCCCCGACCTAGGAAGAGAGACCCAGTACTTC
TRBJ2-1 | - | TRBV19 | TRBD1 | CASSPGGAGTGPYNEQFF | TGTGCCAGTAGTCCCGGAGGGGCCGGGACAGGGCCCTACAATGAGCAGTTCTTC
TRBJ2-3 | many | TRBV5-1 | TRBD1 | CASTSTGTGGDTQYF | TGCGCCAGTACTTCGACCGGGACAGGGGGCGATACGCAGTATTTT
TRBJ1-1 | few | TRBV7-9 | - | CASRNNAGREAFF | TGTGCCAGCAGGAACAATGCTGGCCGCGAGGCTTTCTTT
TRBJ2-3 | few | TRBV5-1 | TRBD2 | CASSLGLAVTLPDTQYF | TGCGCCAGCAGCTTGGGACTAGCGGTGACGCTCCCAGATACGCAGTATTTT
TRBJ1-2 | - | TRBV12-3/TRBV12-4 | TRBD1 | CASSLQGDLGYTF | TGTGCCAGCAGTTTACAGGGGGATCTAGGCTACACCTTC
TRBJ2-1 | many | TRBV5-6 | - | CASSLDPWSSYNEQFF | TGTGCCAGCAGCTTGGACCCCTGGAGCTCCTACAATGAGCAGTTCTTC